This T cell receptor beta chain was profiled in a study of T cells in localized non-small cell lung cancer (dated by TCRdb to between 2020 and 2021). With respect to the entire study: T cell repertoires of hundreds of early-stage NSCLC patients were analyzed, with tumors being compared against uninvolved tumor-adjacent lungs. Of the NSCLC patients, about 130 were male and approximately 110 were female, and the mean age was approximately 66 years. The cohort comprised approximately 240 treatment-naïve NSCLC patients with resected, localized lung tumors.

The CDR3 spans 15 residues, from the cysteine through the phenylalanine. The entry retains the CDR3 DNA only, 45 bases that are in frame from base 1. The junction carries 10 bases between V and J, which are trimmed by 1 base and 3 bases respectively. CDR1 and CDR2 were assigned from the germline V gene as SNHLY and FYNNEI. Remarks on this clone: What this receptor recognizes is not known. Per-nucleotide qualities are absent, and no much larger clonotype sits a single base away.

The immunoSEQ Assay was used to sequence TCR beta CDR3 regions from DNA. The study's processing was this. T cell density was computed as TCR beta template counts normalized to usable DNA estimated by amplifying housekeeping genes. Richness was estimated using the preseqR package, with extrapolation to 400,000 templates for PBMC samples and to 120,000 templates for tissue samples. Clonality was taken to be one minus Pielou's evenness. To identify tissue-enriched TCRs, differential abundance testing was run on productive amino-acid clonotypes with a minimum total count of 5 and an alpha of 0.1. The Jaccard Index and the Morisita Overlap Index were used to measure repertoire overlap between compartments. GLIPH clustered TCR beta CDR3s with public tetramer-defined viral CDR3s; viral motifs required at least three viral sequences plus V-gene enrichment. TCRdb took this table from immuneACCESS and kept in-frame rearrangements with V and J called. Such tables lack part of the clones; where checked against another copy, unresolved V genes explain under half of the gap, and the rest is unexplained. V, J and clone size reflect that table, while D and trimming were determined from the DNA. This sample lists about 52,000 clones; around three quarters were detected once. The top ten hold more than 4% of the sample.

Study-level results and caveats: Multi-region tumor sequencing was not performed, so intratumor heterogeneity could not be excluded. Uninvolved tumor-adjacent lung showed the highest T cell clonality, higher than tumor, which suggests more focused antigenic responses in the uninvolved tumor-adjacent lung. Higher T cell density in blood was associated with longer overall survival, whereas higher clonality in adjacent lung was associated with shorter survival. Because of the exploratory design, TCR variables were selected using unadjusted p-values without false-discovery rate correction. A median of roughly 60 of the top 100 tumor clones were detected in paired uninvolved adjacent lung, and 28 of these tumor clones were also found among the top 100 clones of the paired uninvolved adjacent lung.

At diagnosis, tumor, uninvolved tumor-adjacent lung and peripheral blood were collected and then preserved as a mix of FFPE and fresh-frozen material. For TCR repertoire profiling, blood samples were analyzed as peripheral blood mononuclear cells. Recombination linked TRBV2 to TRBJ1-5, with the D gene call left open. The receptor comes from a woman aged 40-70 years with stage II lung adenocarcinoma. Sequencing used PBMCs, obtained before any cancer treatment. The nucleotide sequence reads TGTGCCAGCAGTGAAGGGAGGGCGGCCAATCAGCCCCAGCATTTT. Its protein product is CASSEGRAANQPQHF.